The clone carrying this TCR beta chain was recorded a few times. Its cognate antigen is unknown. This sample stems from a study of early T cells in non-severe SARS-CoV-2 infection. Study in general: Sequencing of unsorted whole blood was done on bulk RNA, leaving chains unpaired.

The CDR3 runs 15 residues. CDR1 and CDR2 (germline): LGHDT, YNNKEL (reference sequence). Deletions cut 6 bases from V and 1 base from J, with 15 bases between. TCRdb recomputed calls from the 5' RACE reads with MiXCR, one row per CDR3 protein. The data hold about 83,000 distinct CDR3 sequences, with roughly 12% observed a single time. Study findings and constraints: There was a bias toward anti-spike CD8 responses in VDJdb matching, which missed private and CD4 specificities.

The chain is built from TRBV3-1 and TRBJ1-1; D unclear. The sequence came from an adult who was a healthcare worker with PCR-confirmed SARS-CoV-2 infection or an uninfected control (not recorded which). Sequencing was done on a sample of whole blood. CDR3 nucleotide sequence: TGTGCCAGCAGACCGGAGGGAGTGAGGAACACTGAAGCTTTCTTT. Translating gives CASRPEGVRNTEAFF.